This TCR beta chain was retrieved from a study of patients and donors after allogeneic stem cell transplantation. TCRdb redid the calling of the RT-PCR reads with MiXCR, one entry per CDR3 protein. The sample lists some 200,000 distinct CDR3 sequences, around two fifths occurring once. The sample consisted of blood, either unsorted or a sorted T cell fraction (not recorded which). This sequence originates from a human donor who was either an allogeneic HSCT recipient or a stem cell or donor lymphocyte infusion donor (not recorded which). It is not recorded whose cells these are; they may come from a transplant donor.

The CDR3 DNA sequence: TGTGCCAGCAGCGCGACCCGGACGGAGAACTATGGCTACACCTTC. This codes for CASSATRTENYGYTF. V gene TRBV9 combines with J gene TRBJ1-2, with no clear D. V was pared by 3 bases and J by 2 bases, with 14 bases between. CDR1 SGDLS and CDR2 YYNGEE come from the germline V gene. The CDR3 length is 15 residues.